The clone carrying this TCR beta chain has only a few counts. The same CDR3 can be traced to other DNA sequences in this sample. It was with 60 Vbeta and 13 Jbeta primers that the PCR ran. The protocol was immunoSEQ multiplex PCR, while the TCRdb copy is restricted to in-frame clones and leaves out a portion. Of about 230,000 clones listed, roughly 84% are singletons. The germline CDR1 and CDR2 sequences are SQVTM and ANQGSEA. Trimming pared 4 bases from V and 1 base from J, leaving 8 bases between. The CDR3 has 12 residues. The sample is drawn from a study of cytomegalovirus exposure and HLA in healthy donors.

V usage is TRBV29-1 and J usage is TRBJ2-7, with unresolved D. Material for sequencing was PBMCs. This TCR came from a human donor in good health. The CDR3 loop reads CSVGGSSYEQYF. In DNA, the CDR3 is TGCAGCGTTGGTGGCTCGTCCTACGAGCAGTACTTC.